A selection of T cell receptor beta chains follows, all from one sample in a study of shared T cell receptors in the human thymus. Produced via immunoSEQ multiplex PCR; TCRdb's table is partial and in-frame only. The data contain a few hundred thousand clones, 95% of them singletons. Sequencing used thymocytes. These receptors were obtained from a human donor. CDR3s leave out the opening cysteine and the closing phenylalanine or tryptophan.

v_gene: TRBV18; j_gene: TRBJ2-1; CDR3aa: ASSHRDRALGGNEQF
v_gene: TRBV28; j_gene: TRBJ1-5; CDR3aa: AANQPQH
v_gene: TRBV14; j_gene: TRBJ2-7; CDR3aa: ASSQGPYEQY
v_gene: TRBV7-9; j_gene: TRBJ2-1; CDR3aa: ASSPGLAGEGEQF
v_gene: TRBV5-1; j_gene: TRBJ1-5; CDR3aa: ASSPEEGQPQH
v_gene: TRBV6-5; j_gene: TRBJ1-4; CDR3aa: ASTGPYLNEKLF
v_gene: TRBV7-7; j_gene: TRBJ2-7; CDR3aa: ASSLARGYEQY
v_gene: TRBV9; j_gene: TRBJ2-5; CDR3aa: ASSVATLRETQY
v_gene: TRBV29-1; j_gene: TRBJ2-5; CDR3aa: SVIRKPTMETQY
v_gene: TRBV19; j_gene: -; CDR3aa: ASTPAGGPYEQY
v_gene: TRBV30; j_gene: TRBJ2-7; CDR3aa: AWAGRAPTYEQY
v_gene: TRBV4-1; j_gene: TRBJ2-7; CDR3aa: ASSQEARARTGGYEQY
v_gene: TRBV7-8; j_gene: TRBJ2-1; CDR3aa: ASNPSVPAGDYNEQF
v_gene: TRBV5-1; j_gene: TRBJ2-7; CDR3aa: ASSTHRGPEVYEQY
v_gene: TRBV25-1; j_gene: TRBJ1-1; CDR3aa: ASSGRVHTEAF
v_gene: TRBV9; j_gene: TRBJ2-7; CDR3aa: ASSSGQGAWEQY
v_gene: TRBV14; j_gene: TRBJ1-2; CDR3aa: ASSQARFRGRGYT
v_gene: TRBV29-1; j_gene: TRBJ2-5; CDR3aa: SVVIPSGWGQETQY
v_gene: TRBV6-5; j_gene: TRBJ1-1; CDR3aa: ASSYSGGSVTEAF
v_gene: TRBV6-1; j_gene: TRBJ2-7; CDR3aa: ASSEKKGPYEQY
v_gene: TRBV9; j_gene: TRBJ1-4; CDR3aa: ASSQRRGRNEKLF
v_gene: TRBV18; j_gene: TRBJ2-1; CDR3aa: ASSPLTNLVCNEQF
v_gene: TRBV30; j_gene: TRBJ2-3; CDR3aa: AWSVRASGAIHVDSTDTQY
v_gene: TRBV7-6; j_gene: TRBJ2-2; CDR3aa: ASSLAREGWRECMGELF
v_gene: TRBV6-1; j_gene: TRBJ2-1; CDR3aa: ASSEARCGQGGHEQF
v_gene: TRBV28; j_gene: TRBJ2-7; CDR3aa: ASSPRTGSYEQY
v_gene: TRBV7-3; j_gene: TRBJ2-1; CDR3aa: ASSPGLAGVREQF
v_gene: TRBV6-5; j_gene: TRBJ2-7; CDR3aa: ASSYSKDRAHEQY
v_gene: TRBV7-8; j_gene: TRBJ2-3; CDR3aa: ASSRGVLGADTQY
v_gene: TRBV10-1; j_gene: TRBJ2-7; CDR3aa: ASSRTGAFYEQY
v_gene: TRBV21-1; j_gene: TRBJ2-2; CDR3aa: ASSLRQEGLNTGELF
v_gene: TRBV2; j_gene: TRBJ1-1; CDR3aa: ASSEYPNTEAF
v_gene: TRBV5-1; j_gene: TRBJ2-1; CDR3aa: ASSLLRRERNEQF
v_gene: TRBV27; j_gene: TRBJ2-7; CDR3aa: ASSLIWGVAYEQY
v_gene: TRBV7-3; j_gene: TRBJ1-3; CDR3aa: ASSPTPDKGDGNTIY
v_gene: TRBV27; j_gene: TRBJ2-5; CDR3aa: ASSSITRMLTGSQETQY
v_gene: TRBV29-1; j_gene: TRBJ1-2; CDR3aa: SVELRDRANYGYT
v_gene: TRBV27; j_gene: TRBJ1-5; CDR3aa: ASSFDRGRAFSQH
v_gene: TRBV11-1; j_gene: TRBJ2-7; CDR3aa: ASSLGGRVHEQY
v_gene: TRBV19; j_gene: TRBJ2-1; CDR3aa: ASRRRSPEGHEQF
v_gene: TRBV30; j_gene: TRBJ2-1; CDR3aa: AWSVEVGFYNIEQF
v_gene: TRBV25-1; j_gene: TRBJ2-5; CDR3aa: ASSGGTKQETQY
v_gene: TRBV5-4; j_gene: TRBJ2-1; CDR3aa: ASSLGVTQGYNEQF
v_gene: TRBV5-1; j_gene: TRBJ1-2; CDR3aa: ASSSLRTASNYGYT
v_gene: TRBV11-2; j_gene: TRBJ2-3; CDR3aa: ASSHWWGTDTQY
v_gene: TRBV11-2; j_gene: TRBJ2-7; CDR3aa: ASSSIRWDVSYEQY
v_gene: TRBV6-4; j_gene: TRBJ2-1; CDR3aa: ASSDTIGNEQF
v_gene: TRBV7-2; j_gene: TRBJ1-2; CDR3aa: ASSFRGHGYT
v_gene: TRBV28; j_gene: TRBJ2-1; CDR3aa: ASSYLADQSYNEQF
v_gene: TRBV7-8; j_gene: TRBJ2-1; CDR3aa: ASSLGLFAALKVSEQF
v_gene: TRBV18; j_gene: TRBJ2-7; CDR3aa: ASSPGTGGLGEQY
v_gene: TRBV25-1; j_gene: TRBJ2-5; CDR3aa: ASSETRAQWNQETQY
v_gene: TRBV29-1; j_gene: TRBJ2-7; CDR3aa: SVADREGEQY
v_gene: TRBV4-1; j_gene: TRBJ2-7; CDR3aa: ASSQDGRLAGNYEQY
v_gene: TRBV10-1; j_gene: TRBJ1-2; CDR3aa: ASSESTGNYGYT
v_gene: TRBV28; j_gene: TRBJ1-2; CDR3aa: ASSYLTGEKGCYT
v_gene: TRBV12-5; j_gene: TRBJ2-1; CDR3aa: ASGPAGGANYNEQF
v_gene: TRBV19; j_gene: TRBJ1-3; CDR3aa: ASREDSSGNTIY
v_gene: TRBV27; j_gene: TRBJ1-1; CDR3aa: ASSLYSGPDTEAF